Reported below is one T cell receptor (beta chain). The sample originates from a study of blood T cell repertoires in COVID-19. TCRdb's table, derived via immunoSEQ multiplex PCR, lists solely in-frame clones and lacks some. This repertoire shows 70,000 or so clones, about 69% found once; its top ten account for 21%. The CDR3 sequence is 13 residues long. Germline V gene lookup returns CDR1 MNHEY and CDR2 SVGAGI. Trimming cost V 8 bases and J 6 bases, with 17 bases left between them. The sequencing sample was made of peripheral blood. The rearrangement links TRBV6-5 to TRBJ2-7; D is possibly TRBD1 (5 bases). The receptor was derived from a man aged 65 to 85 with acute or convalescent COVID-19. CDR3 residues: CASSGTGTPEQYF. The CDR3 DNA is TGTGCCAGCTCCGGCACAGGTACTCCCGAGCAGTACTTC.